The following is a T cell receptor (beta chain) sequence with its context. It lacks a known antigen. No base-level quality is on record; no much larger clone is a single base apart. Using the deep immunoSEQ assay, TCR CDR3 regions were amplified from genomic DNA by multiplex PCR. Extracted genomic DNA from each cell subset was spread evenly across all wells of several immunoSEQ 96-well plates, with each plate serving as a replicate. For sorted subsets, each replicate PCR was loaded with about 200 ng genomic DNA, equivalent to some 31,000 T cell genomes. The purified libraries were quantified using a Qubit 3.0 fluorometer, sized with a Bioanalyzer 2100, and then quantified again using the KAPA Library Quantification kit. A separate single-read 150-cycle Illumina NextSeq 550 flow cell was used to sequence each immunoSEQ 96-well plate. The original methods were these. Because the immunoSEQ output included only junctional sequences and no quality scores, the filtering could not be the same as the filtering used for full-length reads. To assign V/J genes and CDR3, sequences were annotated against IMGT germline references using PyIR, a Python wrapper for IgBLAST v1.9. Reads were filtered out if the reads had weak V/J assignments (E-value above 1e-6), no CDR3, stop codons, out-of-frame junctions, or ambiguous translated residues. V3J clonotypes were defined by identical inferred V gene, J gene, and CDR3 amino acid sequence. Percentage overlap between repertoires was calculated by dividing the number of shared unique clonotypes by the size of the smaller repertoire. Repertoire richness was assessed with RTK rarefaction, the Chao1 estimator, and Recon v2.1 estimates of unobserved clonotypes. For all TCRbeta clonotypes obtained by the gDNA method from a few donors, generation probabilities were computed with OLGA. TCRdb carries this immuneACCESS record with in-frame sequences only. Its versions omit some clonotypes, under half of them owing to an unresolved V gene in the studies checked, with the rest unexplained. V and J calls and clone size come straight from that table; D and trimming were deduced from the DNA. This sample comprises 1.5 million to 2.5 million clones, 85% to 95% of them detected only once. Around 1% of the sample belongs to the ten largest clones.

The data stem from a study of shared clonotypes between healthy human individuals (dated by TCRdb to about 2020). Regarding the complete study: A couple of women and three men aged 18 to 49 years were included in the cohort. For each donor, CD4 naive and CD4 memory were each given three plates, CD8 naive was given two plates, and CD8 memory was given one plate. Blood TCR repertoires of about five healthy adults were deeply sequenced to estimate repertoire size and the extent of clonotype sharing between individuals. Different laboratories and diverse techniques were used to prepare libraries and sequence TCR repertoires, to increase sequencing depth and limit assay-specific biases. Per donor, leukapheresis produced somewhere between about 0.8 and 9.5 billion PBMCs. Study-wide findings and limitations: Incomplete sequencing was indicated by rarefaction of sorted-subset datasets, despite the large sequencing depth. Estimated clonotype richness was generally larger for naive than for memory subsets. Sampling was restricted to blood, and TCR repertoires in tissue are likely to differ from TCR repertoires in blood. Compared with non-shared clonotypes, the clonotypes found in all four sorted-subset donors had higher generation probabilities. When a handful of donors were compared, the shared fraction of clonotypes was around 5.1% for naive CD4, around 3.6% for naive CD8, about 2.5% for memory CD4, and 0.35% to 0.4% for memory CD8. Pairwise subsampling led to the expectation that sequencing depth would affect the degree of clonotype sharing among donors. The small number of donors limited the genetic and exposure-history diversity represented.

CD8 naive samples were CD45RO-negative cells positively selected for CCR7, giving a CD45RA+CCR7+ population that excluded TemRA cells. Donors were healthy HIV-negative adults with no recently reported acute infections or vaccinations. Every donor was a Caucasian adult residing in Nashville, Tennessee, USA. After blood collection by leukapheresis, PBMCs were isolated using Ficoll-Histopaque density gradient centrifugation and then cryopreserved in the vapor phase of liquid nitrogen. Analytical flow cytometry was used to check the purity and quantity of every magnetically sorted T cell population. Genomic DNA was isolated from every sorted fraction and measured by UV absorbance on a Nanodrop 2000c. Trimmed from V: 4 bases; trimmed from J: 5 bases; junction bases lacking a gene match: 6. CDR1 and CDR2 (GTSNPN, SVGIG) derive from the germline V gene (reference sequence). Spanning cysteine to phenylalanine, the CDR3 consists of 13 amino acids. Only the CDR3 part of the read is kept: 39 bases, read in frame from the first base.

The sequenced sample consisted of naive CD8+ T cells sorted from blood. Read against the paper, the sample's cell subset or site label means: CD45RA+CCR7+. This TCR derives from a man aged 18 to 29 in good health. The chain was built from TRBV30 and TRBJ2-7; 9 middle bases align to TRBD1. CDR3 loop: CAWTWTGAHEQYF. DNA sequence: TGTGCCTGGACTTGGACAGGGGCCCACGAGCAGTACTTC.